A selection of T cell receptor beta chains follows, all from one sample in a study of blood T cell repertoires in COVID-19. Profiling relied on immunoSEQ multiplex PCR, and the TCRdb table lists in-frame clones only, not all of them. This table holds 200,000 to 250,000 clones, about 90% found once. The sequenced material came from peripheral blood. The receptors derive from a woman in her sixties with acute or convalescent COVID-19. The CDR3 runs from the conserved cysteine through the conserved F or W. Fields, in order: clone size, D gene, J gene, V gene, CDR3 protein, CDR3 DNA. The D gene is left open where the match is weak. Not all rows give a size; the values are once, few, many and, for expanded clones, a class.

- | - | TRBJ1-5 | TRBV6-2/TRBV6-3 | CASSPQGGSNQPQHF | TGTGCCAGCAGCCCACAGGGTGGGAGCAATCAGCCCCAGCATTTT
once | - | TRBJ1-1 | TRBV6-6 | CASSGRDGNTEAFF | TGTGCCAGCAGTGGCAGGGATGGGAACACTGAAGCTTTCTTT
once | TRBD2 | TRBJ2-3 | TRBV14 | CASSQSGRSADTQYF | TGTGCCAGCAGCCAAAGCGGGAGGAGCGCCGATACGCAGTATTTT
- | TRBD1 | TRBJ2-7 | TRBV28 | CASTNPGTGNYEQYF | TGTGCCAGCACCAACCCCGGGACAGGGAACTACGAGCAGTACTTC
- | - | TRBJ1-1 | TRBV18 | CASSPVRNTEAFF | TGTGCCAGCTCACCAGTCAGGAACACTGAAGCTTTCTTT
- | - | TRBJ1-1 | TRBV6-5 | CASSFRGMNTEAFF | TGTGCCAGCAGTTTCAGGGGAATGAACACTGAAGCTTTCTTT
- | - | TRBJ1-2 | TRBV6-5 | CASSRDIAHGYTF | TGTGCCAGCAGCCGCGACATTGCCCATGGCTACACCTTC
- | - | TRBJ1-3 | TRBV6-5 | CASRAPGGSGNTIYF | TGTGCCAGCAGAGCCCCCGGGGGCTCTGGAAACACCATATATTTT
once | TRBD1 | TRBJ2-7 | TRBV6-5 | CASSQGTGSYEQYF | TGTGCCAGCAGCCAGGGGACAGGGAGTTACGAGCAGTACTTC
- | - | TRBJ1-4 | TRBV5-1 | CASSRELATNEKLFF | TGCGCCAGCAGCCGCGAGCTCGCAACTAATGAAAAACTGTTTTTT
- | - | TRBJ1-6 | TRBV5-4 | CASSLKEQRNSPLHF | TGTGCCAGCAGCTTGAAGGAACAGAGAAATTCACCCCTCCACTTT
- | TRBD2 | TRBJ2-1 | TRBV5-1 | CASSSPTSGSSYNEQFF | TGCGCCAGCAGCTCCCCAACTAGCGGGAGCTCCTACAATGAGCAGTTCTTC
once | - | TRBJ1-3 | TRBV30 | CARTGRGLVGNTIYF | TGTGCCCGTACCGGCAGGGGACTAGTTGGGAACACCATATATTTT
- | - | TRBJ1-1 | TRBV19 | CASSILGVNTEAFF | TGTGCCAGTAGTATCCTAGGGGTGAACACTGAAGCTTTCTTT
- | TRBD1 | TRBJ1-2 | TRBV28 | CASSWDSSKGGYTF | TGTGCCAGCAGTTGGGACAGCTCGAAGGGGGGCTACACCTTC
- | TRBD1 | TRBJ1-5 | TRBV7-9 | CASSLGDRDNQPQHF | TGTGCCAGCAGCTTAGGGGACAGGGATAATCAGCCCCAGCATTTT
- | - | TRBJ2-3 | TRBV7-6 | CASSARVDTQYF | TGTGCCAGCAGCGCGAGGGTAGATACGCAGTATTTT
- | - | TRBJ1-1 | TRBV4-1 | CASSQPAGGVFTEAFF | TGCGCCAGCAGCCAGCCAGCGGGGGGAGTTTTCACTGAAGCTTTCTTT
once | TRBD2 | TRBJ2-1 | TRBV5-1 | CASRMGLVTSYNEQFF | TGCGCCAGCAGAATGGGACTAGTCACATCCTACAATGAGCAGTTCTTC
- | - | TRBJ1-5 | TRBV19 | CASSTGTTSNQPQHF | TGTGCCAGTAGTACGGGGACAACTAGCAATCAGCCCCAGCATTTT
- | - | TRBJ2-5 | TRBV3-1/TRBV3-2 | CASTAGAETQYF | TGTGCCAGCACTGCCGGAGCCGAGACCCAGTACTTC
- | TRBD1 | TRBJ2-7 | TRBV5-4 | CASSFPGGDYEQYF | TGTGCCAGCAGCTTCCCAGGGGGCGACTACGAGCAGTACTTC
- | - | TRBJ1-6 | TRBV10-1 | CASSESGHNSPLHF | TGCGCCAGCAGTGAGTCGGGGCACAATTCACCCCTCCACTTT
- | TRBD1 | TRBJ2-3 | TRBV28 | CASLGQETDTQYF | TGTGCCAGCTTGGGACAGGAAACAGATACGCAGTATTTT
- | TRBD1 | TRBJ1-3 | TRBV6-4 | CASSGPQGAFGNTIYF | TGTGCCAGCAGTGGCCCACAGGGGGCATTTGGAAACACCATATATTTT
- | - | TRBJ2-3 | TRBV11-3 | CASSPGGGGARDTQYF | TGTGCCAGCAGCCCCGGGGGAGGGGGGGCTAGAGATACGCAGTATTTT
- | - | TRBJ1-2 | TRBV29-1 | CSVGRVGGDYTF | TGCAGCGTTGGAAGGGTAGGGGGGGACTACACCTTC
- | - | TRBJ2-5 | TRBV13 | CASSQPGQETQYF | TGTGCCAGCAGCCAACCGGGGCAAGAGACCCAGTACTTC
- | - | TRBJ1-3 | TRBV21-1 | CASSKEAEGASGNTIYF | TGTGCCAGCAGCAAAGAAGCTGAGGGGGCTAGTGGAAACACCATATATTTT
- | - | TRBJ1-2 | TRBV21-1 | CASIPIPGQGLNYGYTF | TGTGCCAGCATTCCCATTCCGGGACAGGGCCTAAACTATGGCTACACCTTC
- | - | TRBJ1-1 | TRBV15 | CATSRERGAGLRAFF | TGTGCCACCAGCAGAGAGCGGGGCGCGGGGCTGAGAGCTTTCTTT
- | - | TRBJ1-6 | TRBV5-1 | CASSLATGYNSPLHF | TGCGCCAGCAGCTTGGCGACTGGTTATAATTCACCCCTCCACTTT
- | - | TRBJ1-3 | TRBV7-3 | CASSYSSGNTIYF | TGTGCCAGCAGCTACAGCTCTGGAAACACCATATATTTT
- | - | TRBJ2-4 | TRBV28 | CASSPTGAKNIQYF | TGTGCCAGCAGCCCCACGGGAGCCAAAAACATTCAGTACTTC
- | TRBD1 | TRBJ1-1 | TRBV5-6 | CASSRPGGAGRTEAFF | TGTGCCAGCAGCCGCCCAGGGGGCGCGGGTAGGACTGAAGCTTTCTTT
- | TRBD1 | TRBJ2-1 | TRBV19 | CASSPLVGTGGNDEQFF | TGTGCCAGTAGTCCGTTGGTCGGGACAGGGGGCAATGATGAGCAGTTCTTC
- | - | TRBJ1-3 | TRBV9 | CASSVGRGAASISGNTIYF | TGTGCCAGCAGCGTAGGGCGGGGGGCGGCGAGCATCTCTGGAAACACCATATATTTT
- | - | TRBJ1-4 | TRBV30 | CAWSFGRVNEKLFF | TGTGCCTGGAGCTTCGGTCGGGTTAATGAAAAACTGTTTTTT
- | TRBD2 | TRBJ2-3 | TRBV11-3 | CASSPGGSGRQDTQYF | TGTGCCAGCAGCCCAGGGGGTAGCGGGAGGCAAGATACGCAGTATTTT
once | TRBD2 | TRBJ2-3 | TRBV3-1/TRBV3-2 | CASSQDMIAGWGTDTQYF | TGTGCCAGCAGCCAAGATATGATAGCGGGGTGGGGCACAGATACGCAGTATTTT
- | - | TRBJ1-4 | TRBV28 | CASRMGGEEKLFF | TGTGCCAGCAGAATGGGAGGGGAGGAAAAACTGTTTTTT
- | TRBD2 | TRBJ2-2 | TRBV19 | CASSQTSGVNTGELFF | TGTGCCAGTAGTCAGACTAGCGGGGTAAACACCGGGGAGCTGTTTTTT
- | TRBD1 | TRBJ1-5 | TRBV2 | CASSPPGGSNQPQHF | TGTGCCAGCAGTCCCCCAGGGGGCTCTAATCAGCCCCAGCATTTT
once | - | TRBJ2-5 | TRBV29-1 | CSVEPRETQYF | TGCAGCGTTGAACCCCGGGAGACCCAGTACTTC
- | - | TRBJ1-1 | TRBV19 | CASSLRTVNTEAFF | TGTGCCAGTAGTCTGAGGACAGTCAACACTGAAGCTTTCTTT
- | TRBD2 | TRBJ2-5 | TRBV27 | CATKIGLAWETQYF | TGTGCCACCAAGATCGGACTAGCTTGGGAGACCCAGTACTTC
- | TRBD2 | TRBJ2-7 | TRBV7-8 | CASSSRRLAGYEQYF | TGTGCCAGCAGCTCCCGGAGACTAGCTGGCTACGAGCAGTACTTC